This paragraph covers one T cell receptor (beta chain) sequence. Residents of 24 US areas, aged about 18 to 89 years, made up the participants. Participants reported their clinical history, and cohort assignment relied on those reports. People in the exposed group encountered a COVID-19 case within 2 weeks before entering the study. The data were produced by immunoSEQ multiplex PCR, yet TCRdb's version contains in-frame clones alone and is incomplete. The sample has roughly 150,000 clones, 80% to 85% seen once. The data were obtained in a study of blood T cell repertoires in COVID-19. At the level of the study: The analysed material was cDNA or gDNA that came from T cells, B-cell-depleted T cells, or PBMCs.

The CDR3 is made up of 15 amino acids. The ends lost 0 bases at V and 5 bases at J; junction bases unmatched: 4. CDR1 is SGHTA and CDR2 is FQGNSA in the germline V gene. The chain combines TRBV7-2 with TRBJ2-7; 10 bases fit TRBD2. Sequenced: PBMCs or T cells enriched from blood (not recorded which). The TCR originated in a man between 65 and 79 years old who had been exposed to COVID-19. CDR3 protein: CASSLAAGGLDEQYF. The CDR3 DNA sequence: TGTGCCAGCAGCTTAGCAGCGGGGGGGCTGGACGAGCAGTACTTC.